This TCR beta chain stems from a study of graft-versus-host responses after intestinal transplantation (TCRdb year 2021). Describing the broader study: Recipients received multivisceral, liver-intestinal, or isolated intestinal transplants. To identify alloreactive clones, pre-transplant mixed lymphocyte reaction products were sequenced and compared with unstimulated pre-transplant donor and recipient T cells. Rather than being sequenced by the commercial service, samples from three later patients were sequenced in-house on an Illumina MiSeq and processed with MiXCR. Bulk TCR-beta CDR3 sequencing was used to track graft-versus-host and host-versus-graft alloreactive T cell clones in the graft, circulation and bone marrow after intestinal transplantation. Anti-thymocyte globulin induction was given to all recipients, followed by maintenance tacrolimus and steroids for about 3 years. Of the roughly 25 intestinal transplant recipients enrolled in the cohort, one of whom was a retransplant, a few patients without pretransplant specimens were excluded. Donor T cell macrochimerism was defined as a peak of at least 4% donor T cells among recipient peripheral blood mononuclear cells.

Libraries were prepared through the immunoSEQ multiplex PCR assay. In most patients, genomic DNA was isolated using the Qiagen DNeasy Blood and Tissue Kit and sent frozen to Adaptive Biotechnologies for TCR sequencing. For most patients, genomic DNA was subjected to high-throughput TCR-beta CDR3 sequencing by Adaptive Biotechnologies. The original pipeline was this. Adaptive's ImmunoSEQ software supplied the TCR sequencing data for 18 patients, while MiXCR and VDJtools were used to process three other patients. To correct CD4 versus CD8 sorting errors, sequences present in both subsets at a frequency ratio below 5:1 were removed. CDR3 nucleotide sequences shared by donor and recipient were removed because the origin of these sequences could not be assigned. To be classed as alloreactive, a clone needed at least 2-fold expansion over unstimulated cells and a minimum CFSE-low frequency of 0.002% (template counts) or 0.001% (read counts). A clone was considered mappable if detected in the sequenced pre-transplant spleen, lymph node, or MLR CFSE-low populations of the donor or recipient. Cumulative frequency of alloreactive clones was calculated as a percentage of all sequences weighted by copy number. The immuneACCESS repertoire file appears here via TCRdb, limited to in-frame rearrangements. These files lack a portion of the clones; in checked studies, under half of the deficit traces to unresolved V genes, and the cause of the others is not known. The D gene and trimming were derived from the DNA, and the V and J assignments and clone size from that table. For this sample there are roughly 100,000 clones; roughly 93% appear just once. The biggest ten clones account for under 1.5% of the sample.

From cysteine to phenylalanine, the CDR3 is 14 amino acids long. Only the CDR3 region is kept as DNA, spanning 42 bases read in frame from base 1. The germline V gene (reference sequence) yields MNHEY for CDR1 and SMNVEV for CDR2. A distance of 10 bases separates the germline ends of V and J, which lose 5 bases and 0 bases respectively. The time point tag for this specimen amounts to: cells obtained before transplantation from donor or recipient. CD3+CD4+ and CD3+CD8+ populations were FACS-sorted from unstimulated pre-transplant donor and recipient cells taken from spleen or lymph nodes. As concerns this clone: It has no known antigen specificity. Per-base qualities were not stored, and no clone one base away is much larger.

Findings and caveats that apply to the study as a whole: The conclusions were limited by the relatively low number and heterogeneity of the intestinal transplant patients. Early after transplant, declines in HvG clones were associated with peak levels of circulating GvH clones. High GvH to HvG T cell clonal ratios were observed in the allografts of patients with donor T cell macrochimerism. GvH clones turned up in recipient bone marrow, with some appearing earlier in ileal mucosa or blood, a pattern consistent with an intestinal mucosal origin.

The specimen comprised unstimulated CD8+ T cells sorted from spleen or lymph node cells, sampled before intestinal transplant. The receptor chain draws on TRBV27 and TRBJ1-1, and the D gene may be TRBD1, 5 bases matching. The sequence derives from a human donor who received an intestinal transplant. In nucleotides, the sequence is TGTGCCAGCAGTCCACGACAGATGAACACTGAAGCTTTCTTT. Translated, this is CASSPRQMNTEAFF.